A single sample gave rise to the 30 T cell receptor beta chains below, sequenced in a study of blood T cell repertoires in COVID-19. The data were produced by immunoSEQ multiplex PCR, yet TCRdb's version contains in-frame clones alone and is incomplete. The sample lists fewer than 400,000 clones; more than 75% were seen once. The sequencing input was PBMCs or T cells enriched from blood (not recorded which). The source is a woman aged 45-59 years who had recovered from COVID-19.

The V gene is TRBV6-5, the J gene TRBJ1-4, with a weak D call TRBD1 (5 bases). This CDR3 is built from 13 residues. Germline CDR1 reads MNHEY; CDR2 reads SVGAGI. Trimming cost V 9 bases and J 1 base, with 9 bases left between them. The CDR3 here is CARQGVTNEKLFF. As DNA, the CDR3 is TGTGCCAGACAAGGGGTAACTAATGAAAAACTGTTTTTT.

CDR3 sequence: CARRTGSHHQSYGYTF. As DNA, the CDR3 is TGTGCCAGGAGAACAGGCTCCCATCACCAGTCCTATGGCTACACCTTC. The J gene is TRBJ1-2, the V gene TRBV11-3; D possibly corresponds to TRBD1 (5 bases). The V end lost 9 bases, the J end lost 4 bases, and 24 bases lay between the germline ends. This CDR3 comprises 16 residues. The germline V gene encodes CDR1 SGHNT and CDR2 YENEEA.

The chain recombines TRBV29-1 with TRBJ2-1; no reliable D call. CDR1 SQVTM and CDR2 ANQGSEA come from the germline V gene. CDR3 length equals 12 residues. V gave up 6 bases and J gave up 0 bases, with 6 bases separating them. The CDR3 nucleotides read TGCAGCGTCCACTCCTCCTACAATGAGCAGTTCTTC. Its protein is CSVHSSYNEQFF.

The chain joins TRBV19 to TRBJ2-7; TRBD1 matches 7 bases. With 4 bases clipped from V and 5 bases from J, the junction kept 5 bases outside the gene matches. The CDR3 length is 13 residues. Germline V gives CDR1 LNHDA, CDR2 SQIVND (reference sequence). CDR3: CASSRQGSDEQYF. Written as DNA, the CDR3 is TGTGCCAGTAGTAGACAGGGTTCGGACGAGCAGTACTTC.

The CDR3 nucleotides are TGTGCCAGTACTCCGTGGGGCCAGGGGGCGAACACTGAAGCTTTCTTT. This encodes CASTPWGQGANTEAFF. The rearrangement uses TRBV19 and TRBJ1-1, with TRBD1 identical over 8 bases. Germline V lookup: CDR1 LNHDA, CDR2 SQIVND (reference sequence). J gave up 1 base and V 7 bases, and 11 bases lay outside the gene matches. This CDR3 region has 16 residues.

As concerns this clone: Additional DNA sequences in this sample encode the identical CDR3. The chain employs TRBV12-3 or TRBV12-4 and TRBJ1-2; D remains unclear. With 6 bases removed from V and 4 bases from J, the gap between germline ends came to 12 bases. This CDR3 comprises 13 residues. CDR3: CASSLGGPYGYTF. In nucleotides, the CDR3 is TGTGCCAGCAGCCTCGGAGGTCCCTATGGCTACACCTTC.

This chain links TRBV2 with TRBJ1-4; unclear D gene. The germline CDR1 and CDR2 sequences are SNHLY and FYNNEI. Trimming removed 6 bases at V and 7 bases at J, with 12 bases between. This CDR3 region has 13 residues. The CDR3 sequence: CASRTEVVEKLFF. The CDR3 nucleotides are TGTGCCAGCAGGACCGAGGTAGTTGAAAAACTGTTTTTT.

The V call is TRBV12-3 or TRBV12-4, the J call TRBJ1-6; D is uncertain. The CDR3 length is 12 residues. V was pared by 3 bases and J by 10 bases, with 7 bases between. CDR3 residues: CASSLGTSPLHF. The CDR3 coding sequence is TGTGCCAGCAGTTTGGGCACCTCACCCCTCCACTTT.

J is TRBJ2-7 and V is TRBV27; maybe TRBD1 (5 bases). The germline CDR1 and CDR2 sequences are MNHEY and SMNVEV (reference sequence). Trimming took 1 base from V and 4 from J, leaving 11 bases between them. The length of the CDR3 is 14 residues. The CDR3 bases are TGTGCCAGCAGTTTATTGGGCAGGGATTACGAGCAGTACTTC. Translated: CASSLLGRDYEQYF.

V usage is TRBV6-1 and J usage is TRBJ2-1, with 11 nucleotides matching TRBD2. Germline V gene data show CDR1 as MNHNS and CDR2 as SASEGT. V shed 3 bases and J 10 bases; nucleotides not matched to a gene: 11. There are 16 residues in the CDR3. CDR3 bases: TGTGCCAGCAGTGACGGTAGCGGGGGGGCCTATTGGGAGCAGTTCTTC. It codes for CASSDGSGGAYWEQFF.

V gene TRBV6-5 combines with J gene TRBJ1-4; D remains ambiguous. CDR3 size: 11 residues. Germline V gene data show CDR1 as MNHEY and CDR2 as SVGAGI. V was pared by 5 bases and J by 4 bases, with 2 bases between. CDR3 region: CASSRNEKLFF. In DNA form, the CDR3 reads TGTGCCAGCAGTCGTAATGAAAAACTGTTTTTT.

V is TRBV6-2 or TRBV6-3 and J is TRBJ2-5, with 7 bases fitting TRBD2. The trim removed 3 bases at V and 2 bases at J, leaving 9 bases unmatched. CDR3 length equals 16 residues. Germline V gives CDR1 MNHEY, CDR2 SVGEGT. CDR3 protein: CASSYRASGNQETQYF. CDR3 nucleotide sequence: TGTGCCAGCAGTTATCGGGCTAGCGGTAATCAAGAGACCCAGTACTTC.

A single count supports this clone. V usage is TRBV4-1 and J usage is TRBJ2-3; TRBD2 matches at 14 bases. The V and J ends lost 2 bases and 0 bases, in that order; junction bases with no gene match: 10. The CDR3 length is 20 residues. From germline, CDR1 is MGHRA and CDR2 YSYEKL. The CDR3 sequence is CASSQLGLAGGRSSTDTQYF. CDR3 coding DNA: TGCGCCAGCAGCCAACTCGGACTAGCGGGGGGCCGATCTAGCACAGATACGCAGTATTTT.

The chain joins TRBV9 to TRBJ1-2, with 7 bases lining up with TRBD1. The CDR3 spans 14 residues. Trimming removed 5 bases from V and 0 bases from J; junction bases left unmatched: 4. Per the germline V gene, CDR1 is SGDLS and CDR2 is YYNGEE. The CDR3 DNA follows: TGTGCCAGCAGGTACAGGGGCGCTAACTATGGCTACACCTTC. This gives the protein CASRYRGANYGYTF.

The rearrangement uses TRBV11-2 and TRBJ2-5, with TRBD1 matching 10 bases. Losses at the gene ends were 5 bases for V and 5 bases for J; bases not matched to a gene: 8. Germline V CDR1 and CDR2: SGHAT, FQNNGV. The CDR3 is made up of 15 amino acids. CDR3 DNA: TGTGCCAGCAGCCGGACCGGGACAGGGGATGAGACCCAGTACTTC. Protein sequence: CASSRTGTGDETQYF.

This clone showed up just once. This chain links TRBV30 with TRBJ1-6; D is undetermined. This CDR3 contains 16 residues. Trimming took 3 bases from V and 0 from J, leaving 12 bases between them. The V gene's germline CDR1 is GTSNPN and CDR2 SVGIG (reference sequence). CDR3 residues: CAWSLGVNSYNSPLHF. DNA of the CDR3: TGTGCCTGGAGCCTGGGAGTCAACTCCTATAATTCACCCCTCCACTTT.

The V call is TRBV2, the J call TRBJ2-7; D call uncertain. This CDR3 has 13 amino acids. Germline loops: CDR1 SNHLY, CDR2 FYNNEI. Trimming took off 4 bases at V and 1 base at J, with 8 bases between the two ends. The CDR3 protein is CASSVQVSYEQYF. CDR3 nucleotide sequence: TGTGCCAGCAGTGTCCAGGTTTCCTACGAGCAGTACTTC.

The chain is built from TRBV7-9 and TRBJ1-1, with D tentatively TRBD1 (5 bases). The CDR3 spans 14 residues. Looked up from germline, CDR1 is SEHNR and CDR2 is FQNEAQ (reference sequence). V lost 3 bases and J lost 1, with 9 bases in between. The CDR3, as DNA: TGTGCCAGCAGCTTTTCCCAGGGGAACACTGAAGCTTTCTTT. Its translation: CASSFSQGNTEAFF.

Only a few counts were recorded for this clone. The chain is built from TRBV4-1 and TRBJ2-6, with D unresolved. The germline V and J ends were trimmed by 6 bases and 4 bases, with 7 bases remaining between them. CDR1 and CDR2 (germline): MGHRA, YSYEKL. This CDR3 has 13 amino acids. CDR3 residues: CASSLPGANVLTF. CDR3 sequence (DNA): TGCGCCAGCAGTCTCCCGGGGGCCAACGTCCTGACTTTC.

V gene TRBV6-5 combines with J gene TRBJ1-4, with D unresolved. V dropped 6 bases and J dropped 7 bases, with 18 bases sitting between them. Germline lookup yields CDR1 MNHEY and CDR2 SVGAGI. The CDR3 has 15 residues. As DNA, the CDR3 is TGTGCCAGCAGCTACACGATGGCAGCGCGTGAAAAACTGTTTTTT. Protein product: CASSYTMAAREKLFF.

J is TRBJ1-2 and V is TRBV3-1 (or the pseudogene TRBV3-2); the D gene is possibly TRBD1 (5 bases). The CDR3 is 11 residues long. Germline assignment: CDR1 LGHDT and CDR2 YNNKEL (reference sequence). Trimming left V 3 bases short and J 8 bases short, with 7 bases between. As DNA, the CDR3 is TGTGCCAGCAGCCAGGGGCCAGGCTACACCTTC. Its protein is CASSQGPGYTF.

V usage is TRBV15 and J usage is TRBJ1-5; a possible D gene is TRBD1 (5 bases). V lost 2 bases and J 1 base, leaving 18 bases between the germline ends. The CDR3 covers 18 residues. Germline CDR1 and CDR2: LNHNV and YYDKDF (reference sequence). The CDR3 bases are TGTGCCACCAGCAGACCCCGACGTCAGGAGGGGAGCAATCAGCCCCAGCATTTT. Translating gives CATSRPRRQEGSNQPQHF.

CDR3: CASSQARQGGYGYTF. CDR3 coding DNA: TGTGCCAGCAGCCAAGCCCGACAGGGGGGCTATGGCTACACCTTC. The J gene is TRBJ1-2, the V gene TRBV4-2; 9 nucleotides align to TRBD1. The V and J ends lost 1 base and 4 bases, in that order; junction bases with no gene match: 4. The CDR3 covers 15 residues. Germline V CDR1 and CDR2: LGHNA, YNFKEQ.

The chain carries TRBV13 and TRBJ2-4; the match to TRBD1 covers 10 bases. The CDR3 is 19 residues long. Trimming removed 5 bases from V and 0 bases from J; junction bases left unmatched: 13. Germline V gene data show CDR1 as PRHDT and CDR2 as FYEKMQ (reference sequence). The chain's CDR3 is CASSQDPGQGRRAKNIQYF. CDR3 in DNA: TGTGCCAGCAGCCAGGACCCGGGACAGGGGCGTAGAGCCAAAAACATTCAGTACTTC.

The chain couples TRBV12-3 or TRBV12-4 to TRBJ1-2; no clear D. This CDR3 has 12 amino acids. The germline V and J ends were trimmed by 6 bases and 8 bases, with 13 bases remaining between them. The DNA of the CDR3 is TGTGCCAGCAGCGTCACGCCTAGAGGCTACACCTTC. Translation gives CASSVTPRGYTF.

This clone was counted a single time. The chain uses TRBV5-5 and TRBJ1-1; D is possibly TRBD1 (6 bases). Trimming took 0 bases from V and 4 from J, leaving 16 bases between them. Germline loops: CDR1 SGHKS, CDR2 YYEKEE (reference sequence). This CDR3 has 16 residues. The CDR3 loop reads CASSLANRVRGTEAFF. The CDR3 nucleotides are TGTGCCAGCAGCTTGGCTAACAGGGTTCGGGGCACTGAAGCTTTCTTT.

Here the CDR3 reads CASSDSRVYGLYSNQPQHF. For the CDR3, the DNA is TGTGCCAGCAGTGATTCCAGGGTATACGGTCTTTATAGCAATCAGCCCCAGCATTTT. V gene TRBV6-4 combines with J gene TRBJ1-5; D perhaps matches TRBD1 (5 bases). Germline CDR1 and CDR2: MRHNA and SNTAGT. The CDR3 loop spans 19 amino acids. The V end was cut by 3 bases, the J end by 0 bases, with 21 bases between.

The gene calls are TRBV5-4 and TRBJ1-1, with D possibly being TRBD1 (5 bases). CDR3 length: 17 amino acids. Germline V gives CDR1 SGHNT, CDR2 YYREEE (reference sequence). Trimming left V 4 bases short and J 6 bases short, with 25 bases between. CDR3 residues: CASSGGGKGSSWPEAFF. The CDR3 nucleotides read TGTGCCAGCAGCGGGGGAGGGAAAGGGTCCTCTTGGCCTGAAGCTTTCTTT.

The V gene is TRBV19, the J gene TRBJ1-4; tentatively, D is TRBD1 (6 bases). This CDR3 is 14 amino acids long. V was shortened by 7 bases and J by 7 bases, with 16 bases between the two germline ends. Germline-derived CDR1 and CDR2 are LNHDA and SQIVND (reference sequence). CDR3 in DNA: TGTGCCAGTACGCGACAGGCCGCTTCTGAAAAACTGTTTTTT. This gives the protein CASTRQAASEKLFF.

The rearrangement joins TRBV5-5 to TRBJ1-3, with no clear D. Trimming cost V 0 bases and J 8 bases, with 6 bases left between them. The CDR3 has 12 amino acids. Germline V gene sequence: CDR1 SGHKS, CDR2 YYEKEE (reference sequence). DNA of the CDR3: TGTGCCAGCAGCTTGGCAGAGGACACCATATATTTT. This gives the protein CASSLAEDTIYF.